What follows are 25 T cell receptor beta chains derived from one specimen sequenced in a study of blood T cell repertoires in COVID-19 (dated by TCRdb to about 2020). Libraries were constructed by the immunoSEQ multiplex PCR assay. Drawn from immuneACCESS, this table holds only the in-frame rearrangements with V and J called that TCRdb kept. Clones are partly lost; checked studies trace under half to an unresolved V gene and leave the rest unexplained. The sample table contains tens of thousands of clones; only one count was recorded for approximately 85% of them. The top ten constitute under 6% of the sample. The sequenced sample consisted of peripheral blood. The origin of the receptors is an elderly man with acute or convalescent COVID-19.

The chain recombines TRBV30 with TRBJ1-1, with 7 bases identical to TRBD1. The germline gives CDR1 GTSNPN, CDR2 SVGIG (reference sequence). V lost 7 bases, J lost 0 bases, and 11 bases stayed unmatched. This CDR3 spans 15 amino acids. The CDR3 sequence is CALYPQGQMNTEAFF. CDR3 DNA sequence: TGTGCCTTATACCCGCAGGGACAGATGAACACTGAAGCTTTCTTT.

The chain recombines TRBV27 with TRBJ1-2; 9 nucleotides align to TRBD1. Germline CDR1 MNHEY, CDR2 SMNVEV (reference sequence). The junction had 8 bases not matched to a gene; V was cut back by 9 bases and J by 3 bases. The CDR3 length is 14 residues. CDR3 DNA sequence: TGTGCCAGTTACCGGGACAGGGTTGACTATGGCTACACCTTC. It specifies CASYRDRVDYGYTF.

CDR3 sequence: CASSEGGAHGYTF. The CDR3 DNA reads TGTGCCAGCAGTGAGGGGGGGGCGCATGGCTACACCTTC. V usage is TRBV2 and J usage is TRBJ1-2, with D maybe TRBD1 (6 bases). Germline V gene sequence: CDR1 SNHLY, CDR2 FYNNEI. The CDR3 spans 13 residues. V lost 3 bases and J lost 6, with 11 bases in between.

V and J are TRBV28 and TRBJ1-1; 8 bases are a match to TRBD1. The germline V gene has CDR1 MDHEN and CDR2 SYDVKM. J was trimmed by 1 base and V by 6 bases; bases with no gene match: 4. CDR3 length equals 14 residues. The CDR3 here is CASSTGQANTEAFF. In DNA, the CDR3 is TGTGCCAGCAGCACGGGACAGGCGAACACTGAAGCTTTCTTT.

The chain couples TRBV27 to TRBJ1-2; D call uncertain. Deletions cut 9 bases from V and 1 base from J, with 12 bases between. CDR1 is MNHEY and CDR2 is SMNVEV in the germline V gene (reference sequence). The CDR3 consists of 13 residues. CDR3 protein: CARKVEGNYGYTF. The CDR3 DNA follows: TGTGCCAGGAAGGTGGAGGGTAACTATGGCTACACCTTC.

V gene TRBV5-1 combines with J gene TRBJ2-2; TRBD2 aligns across 8 bases. CDR1 is SGHRS, CDR2 YFSETQ, per germline. The CDR3 is 18 amino acids. Germline trimming cut 1 base from V and 7 bases from J; bases unmatched to any gene: 15. CDR3: CASSLRAGTSGSGGELFF. The CDR3 DNA reads TGCGCCAGCAGCTTGAGGGCAGGGACAAGCGGGAGTGGCGGGGAGCTGTTTTTT.

The rearrangement joins TRBV6-2 or TRBV6-3 to TRBJ1-4; 7 bases match TRBD1. CDR1 is MNHEY, CDR2 SVGEGT, per germline. This CDR3 region has 15 residues. Unmatched junction bases numbered 10, after V lost 5 bases and J lost 7 bases. For the CDR3, the DNA is TGTGCCAGCAGTGACTTTCGGACAGGAGGTGAAAAACTGTTTTTT. Amino acid sequence: CASSDFRTGGEKLFF.

The rearrangement uses TRBV6-4 and TRBJ2-7; 10 bases are shared with TRBD1. The CDR3 spans 16 residues. Losses at the gene ends were 6 bases for V and 2 bases for J; bases not matched to a gene: 10. CDR1 is MRHNA and CDR2 is SNTAGT in the germline V gene. The CDR3 nucleotides read TGTGCCAGCAGAAACAGGGACAGGGGAGAAACCTACGAGCAGTACTTC. This sequence encodes CASRNRDRGETYEQYF.

This clone was detected a few times. The V and J genes are TRBV4-2 and TRBJ2-2, with 8 bases matching TRBD2. V lost 5 bases to trimming and J lost 6 bases; unmatched junction nucleotides: 11. The CDR3 length is 16 residues. Germline V gives CDR1 LGHNA, CDR2 YNFKEQ. This chain's CDR3 is CASSVTGTSGSGELFF. The CDR3 DNA sequence: TGTGCCAGCAGCGTAACCGGGACTAGTGGCTCCGGGGAGCTGTTTTTT.

The chain uses TRBV28 and TRBJ2-3; the match to TRBD1 covers 11 bases. Germline V lookup: CDR1 MDHEN, CDR2 SYDVKM. Germline trimming cut 5 bases from V and 3 bases from J; bases unmatched to any gene: 10. CDR3 size: 17 residues. CDR3 sequence (DNA): TGTGCCAGCAGTCCTATTCCCGGGACAGGGGGTACAGATACGCAGTATTTT. It encodes CASSPIPGTGGTDTQYF.

The genes are TRBV24-1 and TRBJ1-2; weak D call: TRBD1 (5 bases). CDR3 size: 14 residues. With 7 bases removed from V and 4 bases from J, the gap between germline ends came to 15 bases. Germline V gives CDR1 KGHDR, CDR2 SFDVKD. The CDR3 is CATSGGGGVYGYTF. The CDR3 coding sequence is TGTGCCACCAGCGGCGGGGGGGGTGTCTATGGCTACACCTTC.

The chain uses TRBV19 and TRBJ2-7; tentative D call: TRBD1 (7 bases). Trimming took off 2 bases at V and 3 bases at J, with 11 bases between the two ends. The germline CDR1 and CDR2 sequences are LNHDA and SQIVND (reference sequence). The CDR3 has 14 residues. CDR3 sequence reads: CASSIRQGGYEQYF. The CDR3 bases are TGTGCCAGTAGTATAAGGCAGGGGGGCTACGAGCAGTACTTC.

The rearrangement links TRBV28 to TRBJ1-2, with D tentatively TRBD1 (6 bases). The V gene's germline CDR1 is MDHEN and CDR2 SYDVKM. The ends were cut back, 8 bases at V and 2 bases at J, with 12 bases in the middle. CDR3 length: 13 residues. CDR3 sequence reads: CASARGANYGYTF. Written as DNA, the CDR3 is TGTGCCAGCGCCCGGGGGGCAAACTATGGCTACACCTTC.

The chain combines TRBV27 with TRBJ1-1; D unresolved. V dropped 2 bases and J dropped 0 bases, with 10 bases sitting between them. This CDR3 has 15 residues. Germline CDR1 is MNHEY and CDR2 is SMNVEV (reference sequence). CDR3 coding DNA: TGTGCCAGCAGTTTAGGGCTTTGGATGAACACTGAAGCTTTCTTT. It codes for CASSLGLWMNTEAFF.

The chain is built from TRBV5-8 and TRBJ2-4, with 10 bases lining up with TRBD1. From germline, CDR1 is SGHTS and CDR2 YDEGEE. The CDR3 consists of 15 residues. V lost 6 bases and J lost 6; bases outside the gene matches: 9. CDR3 sequence: CASNLGQGDRNIQYF. In DNA form, the CDR3 reads TGTGCCAGCAACCTTGGACAGGGGGATAGAAACATTCAGTACTTC.

The chain is built from TRBV5-5 and TRBJ1-2; 11 bases fit TRBD1. This CDR3 is built from 16 residues. Germline CDR1 and CDR2: SGHKS and YYEKEE (reference sequence). Losses at the gene ends were 4 bases for V and 3 bases for J; bases not matched to a gene: 8. The CDR3 protein is CASSATPGQGDYGYTF. In nucleotides, the CDR3 is TGTGCCAGCAGCGCGACGCCGGGACAGGGGGACTATGGCTACACCTTC. Full variable domain (missing parts from reference TRBV5-5 and TRBJ1-2): DAGVTQSPTHLIKTRGQQVTLRCSPISGHKSVSWYQQVLGQGPQFIFQYYEKEERGRGNFPDRFSARQFPNYSSELNVNALLLGDSALYLCASSATPGQGDYGYTFGSGTRLTVV.

This chain uses TRBV19 with TRBJ1-2, with 9 bases aligning to TRBD1. V dropped 6 bases and J dropped 2; count of bases not matched to a gene: 13. CDR3 size: 17 residues. The germline V gene has CDR1 LNHDA and CDR2 SQIVND (reference sequence). The CDR3 coding sequence is TGTGCCAGTAGCCGCGGGGGACAGGGAATACTAAACTATGGCTACACCTTC. Its translation is CASSRGGQGILNYGYTF.

The chain couples TRBV5-4 to TRBJ1-2; D perhaps matches TRBD1 (5 bases). The germline V gene encodes CDR1 SGHNT and CDR2 YYREEE (reference sequence). CDR3 length: 13 residues. V was trimmed by 3 bases and J by 10 bases, leaving 16 bases between them. The CDR3 DNA reads TGTGCCAGCAGCTCCACGACAGCGTTTATCTACACCTTC. Protein sequence: CASSSTTAFIYTF.

The chain joins TRBV6-5 to TRBJ2-1; TRBD2 matches 9 bases. CDR1 is MNHEY, CDR2 SVGAGI, per germline. Trimming removed 2 bases from V and 7 bases from J; junction bases left unmatched: 6. The CDR3 extends over 15 amino acids. CDR3 residues: CASSYEAGGRNEQFF. The CDR3 DNA is TGTGCCAGCAGTTACGAGGCGGGAGGGAGGAATGAGCAGTTCTTC.

The V and J genes are TRBV27 and TRBJ1-1, with a tentative D call TRBD1 (5 bases). Per germline, CDR1 MNHEY and CDR2 SMNVEV (reference sequence). V was trimmed by 6 bases and J by 5 bases, leaving 16 bases between them. This CDR3 is built from 14 residues. Here the CDR3 DNA reads TGTGCCAGCAGCTTCAGAGTAGGGGCGACTGAAGCTTTCTTT. Translated, it gives CASSFRVGATEAFF.

CDR3 amino acids: CASSLPTGSDGELFF. CDR3 coding DNA: TGCGCCAGCAGCTTGCCAACAGGGTCGGACGGGGAGCTGTTTTTT. This chain uses TRBV5-1 with TRBJ2-2; tentatively, D is TRBD1 (6 bases). Trimming took off 1 base at V and 7 bases at J, with 14 bases between the two ends. Germline lookup yields CDR1 SGHRS and CDR2 YFSETQ. The CDR3 contains 15 residues.

This clone occurred once. V and J are TRBV6-5 and TRBJ1-5; a weak D match, TRBD1 (6 bases). V lost 4 bases to trimming and J lost 7 bases, with 20 bases between them. The CDR3 consists of 16 residues. Germline V lookup: CDR1 MNHEY, CDR2 SVGAGI. The CDR3 here is CASSSLPGAMVQPQHF. For the CDR3, the DNA is TGTGCCAGCAGTTCCCTACCAGGGGCTATGGTACAGCCCCAGCATTTT.

This clone was seen just once. The chain employs TRBV7-2 and TRBJ1-2, with D unclear. The germline gives CDR1 SGHTA, CDR2 FQGNSA. The CDR3 extends over 13 amino acids. With 5 bases removed from V and 2 bases from J, the gap between germline ends came to 9 bases. This CDR3 reads CASSLGRNYGYTF. In nucleotides, the CDR3 is TGTGCCAGCAGCCTCGGCAGGAACTATGGCTACACCTTC. The full variable domain, with the rest looked up from reference TRBV7-2 and TRBJ1-2, is GAGVSQSPSNKVTEKGKDVELRCDPISGHTALYWYRQSLGQGLEFLIYFQGNSAPDKSGLPSDRFSAERTGGSVSTLTIQRTQQEDSAVYLCASSLGRNYGYTFGSGTRLTVV.

This clone was seen a single time. The V call is TRBV20-1, the J call TRBJ2-4, with 11 bases that match TRBD2. CDR3 length: 11 residues. CDR1 and CDR2 from the germline V gene are DFQATT and SNEGSKA (reference sequence). The ends lost 3 bases at V and 16 bases at J; junction bases unmatched: 5. CDR3 in amino acids: CSASTSGRTYF. CDR3 sequence (DNA): TGCAGTGCTAGTACTAGCGGGAGAACTTACTTC.

The rearrangement uses TRBV6-5 and TRBJ2-1; 9 bases match TRBD1. The V and J ends lost 10 bases and 7 bases, in that order; junction bases with no gene match: 11. Germline V gene data show CDR1 as MNHEY and CDR2 as SVGAGI. This CDR3 is built from 14 residues. The CDR3 loop reads CAILKGQGWNEQFF. The CDR3 DNA reads TGTGCCATCCTCAAGGGACAGGGATGGAATGAGCAGTTCTTC.